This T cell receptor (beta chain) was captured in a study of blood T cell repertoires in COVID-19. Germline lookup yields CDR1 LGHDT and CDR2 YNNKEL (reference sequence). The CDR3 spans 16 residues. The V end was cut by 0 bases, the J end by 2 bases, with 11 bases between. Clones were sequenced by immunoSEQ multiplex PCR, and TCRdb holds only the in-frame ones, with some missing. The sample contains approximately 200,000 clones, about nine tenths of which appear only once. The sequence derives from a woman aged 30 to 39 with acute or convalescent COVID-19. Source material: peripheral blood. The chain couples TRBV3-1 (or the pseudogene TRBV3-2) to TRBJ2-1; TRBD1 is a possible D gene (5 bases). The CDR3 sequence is CASSQDQGLAYNEQFF. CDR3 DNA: TGTGCCAGCAGCCAAGATCAGGGCCTCGCCTACAATGAGCAGTTCTTC.